The 31 T cell receptor beta chains presented below share a single source sample, sequenced in a study of blood T cell repertoires in COVID-19. Sequencing used immunoSEQ multiplex PCR; TCRdb keeps in-frame clones, though not all of them. The repertoire holds 180,000 or so clones, less than 85% seen once, with 13% in the top ten. The source material was peripheral blood. All receptors derive from a man in his fifties or sixties who had recovered from COVID-19.

The chain is built from TRBV7-3 and TRBJ2-5; D might be TRBD2 (5 bases). In germline, CDR1 is SGHTA, CDR2 FQGTGA. Trimming left V 5 bases short and J 7 bases short, with 14 bases between. The CDR3 covers 13 residues. The CDR3 loop reads CASSTNKEGTQYF. DNA of the CDR3: TGTGCCAGCAGCACCAACAAAGAGGGGACCCAGTACTTC.

This clone was seen a single time. The chain employs TRBV24-1 and TRBJ1-2; 9 bases line up with TRBD1. Looked up from germline, CDR1 is KGHDR and CDR2 is SFDVKD. The ends lost 5 bases at V and 5 bases at J; junction bases unmatched: 8. The length of the CDR3 is 15 residues. The CDR3 here is CATSAVDRGEYGYTF. As DNA, the CDR3 is TGTGCCACCAGTGCCGTGGACAGGGGCGAGTATGGCTACACCTTC.

The V and J genes are TRBV3-1 (or the pseudogene TRBV3-2) and TRBJ2-7; perhaps TRBD2 as D (6 bases). Germline-derived CDR1 and CDR2 are LGHDT and YNNKEL (reference sequence). V shed 0 bases and J shed 8 bases, with 17 bases lying between them. The CDR3 loop spans 15 amino acids. The CDR3 DNA is TGTGCCAGCAGCCAAGATCCGGGTGCGGGAAGGAAGCAGTACTTC. Its protein product is CASSQDPGAGRKQYF.

The chain carries TRBV7-2 and TRBJ2-3, with 13 bases aligning to TRBD2. This CDR3 is 17 amino acids long. V shed 4 bases and J 4 bases; nucleotides not matched to a gene: 8. Germline-derived CDR1 and CDR2 are SGHTA and FQGNSA. This chain's CDR3 is CASSSGLAGLRSDTQYF. The CDR3 nucleotides are TGTGCCAGCAGCTCGGGACTAGCGGGATTACGGTCAGATACGCAGTATTTT.

The chain links TRBV11-2 to TRBJ2-1, with 7 bases fitting TRBD2. CDR3 size: 16 residues. Germline trimming cut 3 bases from V and 7 bases from J; bases unmatched to any gene: 12. Germline V gives CDR1 SGHAT, CDR2 FQNNGV. CDR3 bases: TGTGCCAGCAGCTTCTCGTCCCCTAGCGGCAGAAATGAGCAGTTCTTC. This sequence encodes CASSFSSPSGRNEQFF. Full variable domain (missing parts from reference TRBV11-2 and TRBJ2-1): EAGVAQSPRYKIIEKRQSVAFWCNPISGHATLYWYQQILGQGPKLLIQFQNNGVVDDSQLPKDRFSAERLKGVDSTLKIQPAKLEDSAVYLCASSFSSPSGRNEQFFGPGTRLTVL.

This clone is a singleton in its sample. The V call is TRBV14, the J call TRBJ2-3; no firm D call. Germline assignment: CDR1 SGHDN and CDR2 FVKESK. The CDR3 covers 12 residues. Deletions cut 5 bases from V and 4 bases from J, with 7 bases between. For the CDR3, the DNA is TGTGCCAGCAGCTCAACGGCAGATACGCAGTATTTT. As protein: CASSSTADTQYF.

This rearrangement joins TRBV12-1 to TRBJ2-7; the tabulated D call, TRBD2, remains unverified against the DNA. TRBV12-1 is annotated as a pseudogene. This CDR3 is built from 14 residues. The CDR3 DNA is TGTGCCAGCAGCTCTAGACTAGCTTCTCACGAGCAGTACTTC. It yields the protein CASSSRLASHEQYF.

The CDR3 DNA reads as TGTGCCTGGAGGGCTAGCGGGAGGTACGAGCAGTACTTC. Protein: CAWRASGRYEQYF. The chain employs TRBV30 and TRBJ2-7, with 11 bases identical to TRBD2. CDR1 is GTSNPN and CDR2 is SVGIG in the germline V gene (reference sequence). Trimming at V came to 3 bases and at J to 4 bases, leaving 2 bases not matched to a gene. The length of the CDR3 is 13 residues.

The V and J genes are TRBV27 and TRBJ1-1, with D uncertain. Germline values: CDR1 MNHEY, CDR2 SMNVEV (reference sequence). This CDR3 is built from 14 residues. Trimming removed 6 bases from V and 1 base from J, with 12 bases in between. CDR3 DNA sequence: TGTGCCAGCAGACCCAATAGCCCGAACACTGAAGCTTTCTTT. Its protein is CASRPNSPNTEAFF.

The rearrangement uses TRBV7-2 and TRBJ2-5; unclear D gene. This CDR3 is built from 14 residues. Trimming removed 5 bases from V and 2 bases from J, with 12 bases in between. CDR1 is SGHTA, CDR2 FQGNSA, per germline. The chain's CDR3 is CASSQPGRQETQYF. CDR3 nucleotides: TGTGCCAGCAGCCAACCGGGTCGTCAAGAGACCCAGTACTTC.

V is TRBV28 and J is TRBJ1-6; D may be TRBD1 (6 bases). The V end lost 8 bases, the J end lost 5 bases, and 19 bases lay between the germline ends. This CDR3 comprises 16 residues. Germline V CDR1 and CDR2: MDHEN, SYDVKM. In DNA form, the CDR3 reads TGTGCCAGCTCCGACGAAGGGGGTCCTCATAATTCACCCCTCCACTTT. Amino acid sequence: CASSDEGGPHNSPLHF. The complete variable domain, with remaining parts taken from reference TRBV28 and TRBJ1-6, reads DVKVTQSSRYLVKRTGEKVFLECVQDMDHENMFWYRQDPGLGLRLIYFSYDVKMKEKGDIPEGYSVSREKKERFSLILESASTNQTSMYLCASSDEGGPHNSPLHFGNGTRLTVT.

CDR3 nucleotide sequence: TGTGCCAGCATCTCAAGGGAGTCCTCAAACACCGGGGAGCTGTTTTTT. Its protein product is CASISRESSNTGELFF. The chain carries TRBV28 and TRBJ2-2; a weak D match, TRBD2 (5 bases). This CDR3 comprises 16 residues. Trimming removed 7 bases from V and 2 bases from J, with 17 bases in between. Germline V gives CDR1 MDHEN, CDR2 SYDVKM. Filled out from reference TRBV28 and TRBJ2-2, the complete variable domain reads DVKVTQSSRYLVKRTGEKVFLECVQDMDHENMFWYRQDPGLGLRLIYFSYDVKMKEKGDIPEGYSVSREKKERFSLILESASTNQTSMYLCASISRESSNTGELFFGEGSRLTVL.

The genes are TRBV19 and TRBJ1-5; D may be TRBD1 (6 bases). This CDR3 spans 16 amino acids. The ends were cut back, 7 bases at V and 3 bases at J, with 19 bases in the middle. The V gene's germline CDR1 is LNHDA and CDR2 SQIVND (reference sequence). The CDR3 DNA sequence: TGTGCCAGTACCCTCAGATCGGGACACCTCAATCAGCCCCAGCATTTT. Protein: CASTLRSGHLNQPQHF.

The rearrangement uses TRBV4-3 and TRBJ2-5, with 8 nucleotides matching TRBD1. Germline loops: CDR1 LGHNA, CDR2 YSLEER. CDR3 length: 14 residues. V lost 3 bases, J lost 6 bases, and 6 bases stayed unmatched. CDR3 region: CASSHRTGLKTQYF. As DNA, the CDR3 is TGCGCCAGCAGCCACAGGACAGGGCTGAAGACCCAGTACTTC.

The J gene is TRBJ2-7, the V gene TRBV19; TRBD2 might be the D (6 bases). Germline assignment: CDR1 LNHDA and CDR2 SQIVND (reference sequence). Trimming left V 4 bases short and J 6 bases short, with 16 bases between. This CDR3 contains 14 residues. The CDR3 nucleotides are TGTGCCAGTAGTAGCAGGACGGGAGCGTTCGAGCAGTACTTC. It encodes CASSSRTGAFEQYF.

Notes on this clone: The sample carries other DNA sequences with the same CDR3. The chain uses TRBV20-1 and TRBJ2-3; D gene unclear. This CDR3 has 11 residues. In germline, CDR1 is DFQATT, CDR2 SNEGSKA (reference sequence). Trimming took 3 bases from V and 2 from J, leaving 3 bases between them. The CDR3 DNA reads TGCAGTGCTAGTCTCACAGATACGCAGTATTTT. Its translation is CSASLTDTQYF.

This clone turned up a few times. The chain is built from TRBV19 and TRBJ2-2; 7 bases are a match to TRBD1. CDR1 and CDR2 (germline): LNHDA, SQIVND (reference sequence). The CDR3 consists of 13 residues. V shed 11 bases, J shed 1 base, and the junction held 4 bases outside the gene matches. CDR3 DNA: TGTGCCGGAAGGACAGGGAACACCGGGGAGCTGTTTTTT. Translation gives CAGRTGNTGELFF.

This chain connects TRBV4-1 to TRBJ2-2; TRBD1 agrees at 8 bases. This CDR3 is built from 19 residues. V was pared by 0 bases and J by 3 bases, with 12 bases of the junction left unmatched. Germline CDR1 is MGHRA and CDR2 is YSYEKL. CDR3 bases: TGCGCCAGCAGCCAAGATTCAAGGTACGGGACAGGAGACACCGGGGAGCTGTTTTTT. It specifies CASSQDSRYGTGDTGELFF.

The chain employs TRBV27 and TRBJ2-1; D possibly corresponds to TRBD2 (6 bases). Trimming removed 8 bases from V and 6 bases from J, with 17 bases in between. CDR3 length: 14 residues. Germline CDR1 reads MNHEY; CDR2 reads SMNVEV (reference sequence). The CDR3 nucleotides read TGTGCCAGCCGGGGGTCCGGGAGCGGCAATGAGCAGTTCTTC. This codes for CASRGSGSGNEQFF.

This chain uses TRBV10-3 with TRBJ2-3; 10 positions agree with TRBD2. Germline CDR1 ENHRY, CDR2 SYGVKD. Germline trimming cut 10 bases from V and 4 bases from J; bases unmatched to any gene: 8. The length of the CDR3 is 14 residues. The CDR3 DNA reads as TGTGCCACCAAGCGGGAGGGCAGCGCAGATACGCAGTATTTT. Amino acids: CATKREGSADTQYF.

This chain joins TRBV5-6 and TRBJ1-5; D unclear. This CDR3 has 12 amino acids. V was cut by 0 bases and J by 10 bases, with 8 bases left in between. Germline V gene data show CDR1 as SGHDT and CDR2 as YYEEEE. CDR3 in DNA: TGTGCCAGCAGCTTGGTGAACTCCCCCCAGCATTTT. Its translation is CASSLVNSPQHF.

The chain carries TRBV29-1 and TRBJ2-3, with D maybe TRBD2 (7 bases). The CDR3 is 15 amino acids. Trimming removed 2 bases at V and 1 base at J, with 13 bases between. CDR1 is SQVTM, CDR2 ANQGSEA, per germline. The DNA of the CDR3 is TGCAGCGTTGAATTCGGGGGGCGCGGCACAGATACGCAGTATTTT. As protein: CSVEFGGRGTDTQYF.

CDR3 nucleotide sequence: TGTGCCAGCAGTGAAGCCGGGGGGCTGGGCAATAGCAATCAGCCCCAGCATTTT. This encodes CASSEAGGLGNSNQPQHF. The chain carries TRBV6-1 and TRBJ1-5, with D possibly being TRBD1 (6 bases). The CDR3 runs to 18 residues. CDR1 is MNHNS, CDR2 SASEGT, per germline. The V end was cut by 0 bases, the J end by 0 bases, with 15 bases between.

There are a few counts of this clone. The rearrangement joins TRBV11-2 to TRBJ2-3, with TRBD2 matching 8 bases. V dropped 3 bases and J dropped 1; count of bases not matched to a gene: 6. This CDR3 region has 16 residues. Germline V CDR1 and CDR2: SGHAT, FQNNGV. This CDR3 reads CASSLLAGGGTDTQYF. The CDR3 DNA sequence: TGTGCCAGCAGCTTGTTGGCGGGAGGAGGCACAGATACGCAGTATTTT. Looking up the rest from reference TRBV11-2 and TRBJ2-3 gives the full variable domain: EAGVAQSPRYKIIEKRQSVAFWCNPISGHATLYWYQQILGQGPKLLIQFQNNGVVDDSQLPKDRFSAERLKGVDSTLKIQPAKLEDSAVYLCASSLLAGGGTDTQYFGPGTRLTVL.

V usage is TRBV18 and J usage is TRBJ2-1; TRBD1 agrees at 11 bases. This CDR3 is 17 amino acids long. Trimming took 4 bases from V and 1 from J; bases not matched to a gene: 6. CDR1 and CDR2 (germline): KGHSH, LQKENI. This chain's CDR3 is CASSLRDRGISYNEQFF. In nucleotides, the CDR3 is TGTGCCAGCTCACTACGGGACAGGGGGATATCCTACAATGAGCAGTTCTTC.

The V and J genes are TRBV28 and TRBJ2-1; the D gene is possibly TRBD2 (5 bases). The CDR3 sequence is 15 residues long. V was trimmed by 3 bases and J by 0 bases, leaving 9 bases between them. The germline V gene has CDR1 MDHEN and CDR2 SYDVKM. CDR3 loop: CASSFYGVSYNEQFF. CDR3 DNA sequence: TGTGCCAGCAGTTTTTACGGGGTCTCCTACAATGAGCAGTTCTTC.

This chain uses TRBV4-1 with TRBJ2-6; TRBD1 matches 9 bases. The CDR3 runs to 22 residues. J was trimmed by 0 bases and V by 4 bases; bases with no gene match: 19. Germline-derived CDR1 and CDR2 are MGHRA and YSYEKL. DNA for the CDR3: TGCGCCAGCAGCCTTACCCGCCCTGGACAGGGGCCGATAAGCTCTGGGGCCAACGTCCTGACTTTC. Amino acids: CASSLTRPGQGPISSGANVLTF.

The chain has TRBV19 and TRBJ2-2, with D tentatively TRBD2 (6 bases). Germline CDR1 and CDR2: LNHDA and SQIVND (reference sequence). CDR3 length: 17 amino acids. Trimming pared 4 bases from V and 6 bases from J, leaving 21 bases between. Here the CDR3 DNA reads TGTGCCAGTAGTACCAACCGCCGGGGCGGAGGGGCCGGGGAGCTGTTTTTT. This sequence encodes CASSTNRRGGGAGELFF.

The chain couples TRBV15 to TRBJ1-1; a possible D gene is TRBD1 (6 bases). CDR3 length: 14 amino acids. V lost 1 base and J 3 bases, leaving 9 bases between the germline ends. The germline V gene has CDR1 LNHNV and CDR2 YYDKDF (reference sequence). The CDR3 protein is CATSRVGGDTEAFF. The CDR3 DNA is TGTGCCACCAGCAGAGTAGGGGGGGACACTGAAGCTTTCTTT.

DNA of the CDR3: TGCAGCGCAGCAGGGGGCGGGGTAACTGAAGCTTTCTTT. Amino acids: CSAAGGGVTEAFF. V usage is TRBV29-1 and J usage is TRBJ1-1; 8 bases agree with TRBD1. Trimming at V came to 7 bases and at J to 5 bases, leaving 9 bases not matched to a gene. Germline-derived CDR1 and CDR2 are SQVTM and ANQGSEA. This CDR3 contains 13 residues. Full variable domain (rest looked up from reference TRBV29-1 and TRBJ1-1): SAVISQKPSRDICQRGTSLTIQCQVDSQVTMMFWYRQQPGQSLTLIATANQGSEATYESGFVIDKFPISRPNLTFSTLTVSNMSPEDSSIYLCSAAGGGVTEAFFGQGTRLTVV.

Written as DNA, the CDR3 is TGCAGCGTTGACCGGACAGTAAACTATGGCTACACCTTC. Translating it yields CSVDRTVNYGYTF. The gene calls are TRBV29-1 and TRBJ1-2; D possibly corresponds to TRBD1 (6 bases). V shed 3 bases and J shed 2 bases, with 10 bases lying between them. Germline CDR1 reads SQVTM; CDR2 reads ANQGSEA. The CDR3 covers 13 residues.